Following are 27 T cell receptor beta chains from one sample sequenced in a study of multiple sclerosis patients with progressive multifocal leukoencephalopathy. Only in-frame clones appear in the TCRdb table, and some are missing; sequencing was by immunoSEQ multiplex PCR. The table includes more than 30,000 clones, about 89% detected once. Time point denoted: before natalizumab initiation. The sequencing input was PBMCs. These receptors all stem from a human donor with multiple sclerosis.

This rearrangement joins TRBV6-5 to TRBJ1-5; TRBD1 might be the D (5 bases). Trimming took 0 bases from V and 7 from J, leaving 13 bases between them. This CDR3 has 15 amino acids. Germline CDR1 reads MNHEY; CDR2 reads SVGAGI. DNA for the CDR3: TGTGCCAGCAGTTACTCGTCAGGGACGGGGCAGCCCCAGCATTTT. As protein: CASSYSSGTGQPQHF.

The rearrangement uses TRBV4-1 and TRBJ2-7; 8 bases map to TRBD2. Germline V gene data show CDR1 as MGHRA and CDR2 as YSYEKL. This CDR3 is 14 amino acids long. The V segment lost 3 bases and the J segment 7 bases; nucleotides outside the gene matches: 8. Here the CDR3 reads CASSQEGTSGEQYF. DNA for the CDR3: TGCGCCAGCAGCCAGGAGGGGACTAGTGGGGAGCAGTACTTC.

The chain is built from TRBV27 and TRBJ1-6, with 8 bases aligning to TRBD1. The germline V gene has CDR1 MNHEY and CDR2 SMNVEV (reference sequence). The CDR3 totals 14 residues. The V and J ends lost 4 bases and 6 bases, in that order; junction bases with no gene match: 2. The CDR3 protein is CASSSDRGNSPLHF. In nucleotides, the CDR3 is TGTGCCAGCAGTTCCGACAGGGGTAATTCACCCCTCCACTTT.

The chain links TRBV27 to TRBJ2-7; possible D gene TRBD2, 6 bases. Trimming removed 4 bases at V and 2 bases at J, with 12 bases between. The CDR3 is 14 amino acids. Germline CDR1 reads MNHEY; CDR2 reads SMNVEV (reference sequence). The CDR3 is CASSSHGTAYEQYF. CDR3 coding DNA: TGTGCCAGCAGTTCCCACGGGACTGCCTACGAGCAGTACTTC.

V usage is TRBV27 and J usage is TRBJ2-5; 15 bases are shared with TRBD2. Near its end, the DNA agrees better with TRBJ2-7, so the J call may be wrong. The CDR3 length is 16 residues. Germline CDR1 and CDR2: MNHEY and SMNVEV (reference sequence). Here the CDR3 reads CASSLAGLAGGYEQYF. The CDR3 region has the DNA TGTGCCAGCAGTTTAGCCGGACTAGCGGGAGGGTACGAGCAGTACTTC.

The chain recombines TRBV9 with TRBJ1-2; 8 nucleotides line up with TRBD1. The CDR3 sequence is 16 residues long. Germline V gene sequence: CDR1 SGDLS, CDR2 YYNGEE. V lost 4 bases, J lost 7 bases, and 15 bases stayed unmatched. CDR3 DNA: TGTGCCAGCAGCTCAGGACAGGGAGGAATAGTTGGTGGCTACACCTTC. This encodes CASSSGQGGIVGGYTF.

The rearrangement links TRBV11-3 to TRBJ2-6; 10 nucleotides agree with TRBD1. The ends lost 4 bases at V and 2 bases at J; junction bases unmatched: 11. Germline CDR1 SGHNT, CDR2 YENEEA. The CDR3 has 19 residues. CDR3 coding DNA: TGTGCCAGCAGCTCCGGAGAGGGGACAGGGGTTACTGGGGCCAACGTCCTGACTTTC. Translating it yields CASSSGEGTGVTGANVLTF.

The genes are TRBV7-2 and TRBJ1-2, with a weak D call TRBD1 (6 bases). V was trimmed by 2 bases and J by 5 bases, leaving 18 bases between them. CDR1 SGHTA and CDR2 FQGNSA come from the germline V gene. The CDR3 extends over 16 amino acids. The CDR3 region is CASSLLSGAHGYGYTF. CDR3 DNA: TGTGCCAGCAGCTTATTGTCGGGGGCGCATGGATATGGCTACACCTTC. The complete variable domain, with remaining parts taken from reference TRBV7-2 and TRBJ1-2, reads GAGVSQSPSNKVTEKGKDVELRCDPISGHTALYWYRQSLGQGLEFLIYFQGNSAPDKSGLPSDRFSAERTGGSVSTLTIQRTQQEDSAVYLCASSLLSGAHGYGYTFGSGTRLTVV.

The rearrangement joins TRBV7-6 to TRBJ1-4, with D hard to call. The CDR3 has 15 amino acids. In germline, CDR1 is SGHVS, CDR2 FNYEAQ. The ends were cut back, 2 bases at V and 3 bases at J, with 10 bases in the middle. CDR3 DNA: TGTGCCAGCAGCTTATTAAAGGCTGCTAATGAAAAACTGTTTTTT. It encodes CASSLLKAANEKLFF. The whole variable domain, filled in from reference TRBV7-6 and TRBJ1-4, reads GAGVSQSPRYKVTKRGQDVALRCDPISGHVSLYWYRQALGQGPEFLTYFNYEAQQDKSGLPNDRFSAERPEGSISTLTIQRTEQRDSAMYRCASSLLKAANEKLFFGSGTQLSVL.

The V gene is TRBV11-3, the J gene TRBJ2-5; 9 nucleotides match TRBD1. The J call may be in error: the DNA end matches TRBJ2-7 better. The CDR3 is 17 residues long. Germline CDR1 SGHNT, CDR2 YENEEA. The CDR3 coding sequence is TGTGCCAGCAGCTTAACGGTGGGGACAGGGAGATCCTACGAGCAGTACTTC. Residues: CASSLTVGTGRSYEQYF.

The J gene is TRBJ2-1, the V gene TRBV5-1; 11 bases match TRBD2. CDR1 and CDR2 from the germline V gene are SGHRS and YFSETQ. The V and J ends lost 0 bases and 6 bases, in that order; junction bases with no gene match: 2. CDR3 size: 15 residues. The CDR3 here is CASSLGLAGTNEQFF. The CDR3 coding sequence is TGCGCCAGCAGCTTGGGACTAGCGGGAACCAATGAGCAGTTCTTC.

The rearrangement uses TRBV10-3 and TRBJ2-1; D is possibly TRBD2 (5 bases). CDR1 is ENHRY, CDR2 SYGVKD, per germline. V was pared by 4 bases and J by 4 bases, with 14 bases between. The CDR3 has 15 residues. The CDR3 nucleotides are TGTGCCATCAGTGTACAGCGGAAGGAGTACAATGAGCAGTTCTTC. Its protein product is CAISVQRKEYNEQFF.

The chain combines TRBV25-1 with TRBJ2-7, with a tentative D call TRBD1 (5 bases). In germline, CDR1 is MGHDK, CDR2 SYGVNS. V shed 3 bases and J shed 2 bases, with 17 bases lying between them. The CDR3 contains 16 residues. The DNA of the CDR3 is TGTGCCAGCAGTGACCTAGGGGTTAGGCACCCCTACGAGCAGTACTTC. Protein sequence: CASSDLGVRHPYEQYF.

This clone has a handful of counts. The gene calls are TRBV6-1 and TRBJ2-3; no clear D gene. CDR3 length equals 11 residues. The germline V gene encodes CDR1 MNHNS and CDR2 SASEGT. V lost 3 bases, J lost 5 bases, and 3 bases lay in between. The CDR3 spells CASSEGDTQYF. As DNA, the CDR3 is TGTGCCAGCAGTGAGGGAGATACGCAGTATTTT.

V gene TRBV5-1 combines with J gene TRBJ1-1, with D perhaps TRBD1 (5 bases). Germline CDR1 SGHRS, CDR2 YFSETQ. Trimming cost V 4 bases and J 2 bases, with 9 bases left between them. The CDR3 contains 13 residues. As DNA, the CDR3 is TGCGCCAGCAGCCCGCAGGGAAACACTGAAGCTTTCTTT. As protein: CASSPQGNTEAFF. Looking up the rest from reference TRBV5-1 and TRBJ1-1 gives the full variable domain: KAGVTQTPRYLIKTRGQQVTLSCSPISGHRSVSWYQQTPGQGLQFLFEYFSETQRNKGNFPGRFSGRQFSNSRSEMNVSTLELGDSALYLCASSPQGNTEAFFGQGTRLTVV.

CDR3 sequence: CASSPATSGSGELFF. DNA of the CDR3: TGTGCCAGCTCACCGGCAACTAGCGGGTCCGGGGAGCTGTTTTTT. The rearrangement links TRBV18 to TRBJ2-2; 9 bases are a match to TRBD2. Germline-derived CDR1 and CDR2 are KGHSH and LQKENI. The CDR3 has 15 residues. V dropped 3 bases and J dropped 6; count of bases not matched to a gene: 5.

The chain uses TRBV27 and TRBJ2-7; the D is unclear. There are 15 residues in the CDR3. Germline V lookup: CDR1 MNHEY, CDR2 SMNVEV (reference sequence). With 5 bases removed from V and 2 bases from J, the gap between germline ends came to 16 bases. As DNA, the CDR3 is TGTGCCAGCAGTCGCACGGTGCCCTACCCCTACGAGCAGTACTTC. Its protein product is CASSRTVPYPYEQYF.

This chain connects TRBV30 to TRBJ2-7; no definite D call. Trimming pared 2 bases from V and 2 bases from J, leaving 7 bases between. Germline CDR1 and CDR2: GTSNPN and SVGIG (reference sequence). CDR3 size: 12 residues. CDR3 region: CAWSYEAYEQYF. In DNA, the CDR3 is TGTGCCTGGAGTTACGAAGCCTACGAGCAGTACTTC.

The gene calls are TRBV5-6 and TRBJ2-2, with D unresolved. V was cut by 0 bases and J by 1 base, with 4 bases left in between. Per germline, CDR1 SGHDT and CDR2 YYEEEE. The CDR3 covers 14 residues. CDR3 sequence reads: CASSLGLNTGELFF. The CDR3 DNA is TGTGCCAGCAGCTTGGGGCTGAACACCGGGGAGCTGTTTTTT.

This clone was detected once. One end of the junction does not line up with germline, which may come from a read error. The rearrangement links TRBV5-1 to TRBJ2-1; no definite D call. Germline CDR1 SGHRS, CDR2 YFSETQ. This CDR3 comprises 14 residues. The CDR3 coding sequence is TGCGCCAGCAGTTTGGACGGCTCCTACAATGAGCAGTTCTTC. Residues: CASSLDGSYNEQFF.

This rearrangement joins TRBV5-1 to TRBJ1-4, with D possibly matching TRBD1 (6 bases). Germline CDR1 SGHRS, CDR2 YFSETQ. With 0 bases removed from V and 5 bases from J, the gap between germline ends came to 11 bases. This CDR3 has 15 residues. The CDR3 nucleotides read TGCGCCAGCAGCTTGGGCGGCGGACAGAATGAAAAACTGTTTTTT. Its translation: CASSLGGGQNEKLFF.

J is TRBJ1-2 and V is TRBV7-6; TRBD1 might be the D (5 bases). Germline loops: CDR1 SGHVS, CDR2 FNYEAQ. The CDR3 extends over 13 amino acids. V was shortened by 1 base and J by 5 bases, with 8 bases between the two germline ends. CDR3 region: CASSLGGGYGYTF. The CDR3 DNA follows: TGTGCCAGCAGCTTAGGGGGCGGGTATGGCTACACCTTC.

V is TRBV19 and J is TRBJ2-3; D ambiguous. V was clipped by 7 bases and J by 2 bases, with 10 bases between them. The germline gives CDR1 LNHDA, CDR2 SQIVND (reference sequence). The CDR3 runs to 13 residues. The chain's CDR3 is CASIGRITDTQYF. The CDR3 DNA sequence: TGTGCCAGTATCGGACGTATCACAGATACGCAGTATTTT.

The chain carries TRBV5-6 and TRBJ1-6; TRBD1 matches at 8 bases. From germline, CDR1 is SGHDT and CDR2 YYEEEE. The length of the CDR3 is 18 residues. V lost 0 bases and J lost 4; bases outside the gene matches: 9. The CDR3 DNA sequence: TGTGCCAGCAGCTTGGGACAGGGGAGCTTCCATTATAATTCACCCCTCCACTTT. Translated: CASSLGQGSFHYNSPLHF.

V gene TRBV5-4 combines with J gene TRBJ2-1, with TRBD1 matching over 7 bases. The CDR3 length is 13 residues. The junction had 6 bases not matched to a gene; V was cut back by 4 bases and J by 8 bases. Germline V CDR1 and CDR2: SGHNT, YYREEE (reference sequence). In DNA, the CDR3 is TGTGCCAGCAGCCCACAGGGGTGGGATGAGCAGTTCTTC. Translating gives CASSPQGWDEQFF.

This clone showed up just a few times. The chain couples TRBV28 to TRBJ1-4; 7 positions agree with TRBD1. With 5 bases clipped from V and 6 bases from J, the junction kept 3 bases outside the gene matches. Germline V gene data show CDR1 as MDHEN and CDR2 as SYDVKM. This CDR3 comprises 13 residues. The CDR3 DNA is TGTGCCAGCAGTGGGACAGCTTATGAAAAACTGTTTTTT. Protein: CASSGTAYEKLFF.

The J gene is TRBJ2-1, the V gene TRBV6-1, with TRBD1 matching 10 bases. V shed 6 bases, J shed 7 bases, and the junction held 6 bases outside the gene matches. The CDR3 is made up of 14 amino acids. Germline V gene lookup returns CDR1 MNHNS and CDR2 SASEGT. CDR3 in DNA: TGTGCCAGCAGCCCCCGACAGGGGGCTAATGAGCAGTTCTTC. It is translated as CASSPRQGANEQFF.